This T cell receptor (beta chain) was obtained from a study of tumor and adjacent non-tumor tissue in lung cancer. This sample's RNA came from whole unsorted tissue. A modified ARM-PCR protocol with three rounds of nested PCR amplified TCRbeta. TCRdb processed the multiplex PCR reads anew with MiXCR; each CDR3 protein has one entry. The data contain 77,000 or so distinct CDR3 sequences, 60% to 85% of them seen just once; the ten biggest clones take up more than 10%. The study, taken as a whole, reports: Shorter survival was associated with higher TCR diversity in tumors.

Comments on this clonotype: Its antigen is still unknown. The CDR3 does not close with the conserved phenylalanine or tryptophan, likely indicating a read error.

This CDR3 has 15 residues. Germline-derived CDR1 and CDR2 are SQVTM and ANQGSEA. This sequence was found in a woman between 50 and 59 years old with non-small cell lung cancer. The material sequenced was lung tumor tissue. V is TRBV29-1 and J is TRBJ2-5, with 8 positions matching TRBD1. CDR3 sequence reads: CSVGGMTGDAETQYV. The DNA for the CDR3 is TGTAGCGTCGGAGGGATGACAGGGGATGCAGAGACCCAGTACGTC.